The 18 T cell receptor beta chains below all came from one sample that was sequenced in a study of blood T cell repertoires in COVID-19. Assay: immunoSEQ multiplex PCR; the TCRdb copy retains only in-frame clones and omits some. The sample yields 250,000 or so clones, roughly 81% seen once. Sample: peripheral blood. The receptors were sampled from a man aged 45-65 years with acute or convalescent COVID-19.

The CDR3 reads CASRPGQGRTEAFF. In DNA, the CDR3 is TGTGCCAGCAGACCAGGACAGGGGAGGACTGAAGCTTTCTTT. The V call is TRBV2, the J call TRBJ1-1; TRBD1 aligns across 9 bases. V gave up 6 bases and J gave up 5 bases; unmatched junction bases: 7. Germline CDR1 and CDR2: SNHLY and FYNNEI. The CDR3 covers 14 residues.

This clone was seen once. This sequence joins TRBV6-5 and TRBJ1-5; possible D gene TRBD1, 6 bases. CDR1 is MNHEY, CDR2 SVGAGI, per germline. V lost 6 bases and J lost 2, with 14 bases in between. The CDR3 extends over 15 amino acids. DNA of the CDR3: TGTGCCAGCAGCTGGGGGCAGGACGGCAATCAGCCCCAGCATTTT. It codes for CASSWGQDGNQPQHF.

This rearrangement joins TRBV6-4 to TRBJ2-6, with 9 bases lining up with TRBD1. This CDR3 contains 17 residues. After removal of 6 bases from V and 1 base from J, the junction contained 7 bases not matched to a gene. Germline CDR1 reads MRHNA; CDR2 reads SNTAGT. CDR3 DNA: TGTGCCAGCAGCAGGGACAGGGTGACTTCTGGGGCCAACGTCCTGACTTTC. This sequence encodes CASSRDRVTSGANVLTF.

The table lists this clone with a few counts. CDR3 nucleotide sequence: TGCGCCAGCAGCTTACTACAGGGTCAAGAGACCCAGTACTTC. Encoded protein: CASSLLQGQETQYF. The rearrangement joins TRBV5-1 to TRBJ2-5; the D gene is possibly TRBD1 (6 bases). Deletions cut 2 bases from V and 2 bases from J, with 10 bases between. Germline CDR1 reads SGHRS; CDR2 reads YFSETQ. The CDR3 has 14 amino acids.

This sequence joins TRBV6-5 and TRBJ2-2; 11 bases are a match to TRBD1. The J segment lost 7 bases and the V segment lost 5 bases, leaving 6 bases of the junction unmatched. The germline CDR1 and CDR2 sequences are MNHEY and SVGAGI. The CDR3 sequence is 15 residues long. CDR3 DNA: TGTGCCAGCAGTCACCGGACAGGGGGCGTCGGGGAGCTGTTTTTT. It specifies CASSHRTGGVGELFF.

Remarks on this clone: The same CDR3 can be traced to other DNA sequences in this sample. The chain recombines TRBV10-1 with TRBJ2-5; a possible D gene is TRBD1 (5 bases). The CDR3 has 13 amino acids. Germline V gene lookup returns CDR1 WNHNN and CDR2 SYGVQD (reference sequence). V was trimmed by 5 bases and J by 1 base, leaving 8 bases between them. As DNA, the CDR3 is TGCGCCAGCAGTCCTGACAGCCAAGAGACCCAGTACTTC. Its protein product is CASSPDSQETQYF.

This clone was observed a handful of times. The chain uses TRBV27 and TRBJ2-3, with D perhaps TRBD1 (6 bases). The V end lost 4 bases, the J end lost 5 bases, and 13 bases lay between the germline ends. Germline loops: CDR1 MNHEY, CDR2 SMNVEV (reference sequence). The CDR3 has 14 residues. CDR3 protein: CASSSPLRGDTQYF. In DNA form, the CDR3 reads TGTGCCAGCAGTTCTCCCCTCAGGGGAGATACGCAGTATTTT.

The chain links TRBV14 to TRBJ2-3; no reliable D call. The V end was cut by 0 bases, the J end by 6 bases, with 7 bases between. CDR1 SGHDN and CDR2 FVKESK come from the germline V gene. This CDR3 has 13 residues. DNA of the CDR3: TGTGCCAGCAGCCAAGATATTCTCGATACGCAGTATTTT. Translating it yields CASSQDILDTQYF.

J is TRBJ2-3 and V is TRBV3-1 (or the pseudogene TRBV3-2); TRBD2 aligns across 8 bases. The CDR3 consists of 17 residues. V trimming: 0 bases; J trimming: 3 bases; junction bases outside the gene matches: 8. The germline CDR1 and CDR2 sequences are LGHDT and YNNKEL (reference sequence). The CDR3 nucleotides are TGTGCCAGCAGCCAAGATCCGGCGGGAGGACGAACAGATACGCAGTATTTT. Amino acid sequence: CASSQDPAGGRTDTQYF.

The chain's CDR3 is CASSYGGGNEQFF. The DNA of the CDR3 is TGTGCCAGCAGCTACGGAGGAGGGAATGAGCAGTTCTTC. The rearrangement uses TRBV7-2 and TRBJ2-1; perhaps TRBD2 as D (6 bases). This CDR3 comprises 13 residues. V was shortened by 4 bases and J by 7 bases, with 11 bases between the two germline ends. The germline CDR1 and CDR2 sequences are SGHTA and FQGNSA.

This rearrangement joins TRBV5-4 to TRBJ1-5; TRBD1 agrees at 9 bases. Germline CDR1 SGHNT, CDR2 YYREEE (reference sequence). This CDR3 comprises 17 residues. Trimming at V came to 4 bases and at J to 3 bases, leaving 11 bases not matched to a gene. The CDR3: CASSQGGRDRDNQPQHF. The CDR3 DNA reads TGTGCCAGCAGCCAGGGCGGCCGGGACAGGGACAATCAGCCCCAGCATTTT.

This sequence joins TRBV5-1 and TRBJ1-2; D is uncertain. The CDR3 consists of 13 residues. Germline CDR1 is SGHRS and CDR2 is YFSETQ. The V end was cut by 0 bases, the J end by 7 bases, with 10 bases between. CDR3 loop: CASSLAKAFGYTF. The CDR3 region has the DNA TGCGCCAGCAGCTTGGCCAAAGCTTTTGGCTACACCTTC.

V is TRBV5-1 and J is TRBJ1-4, with 8 bases matching TRBD1. CDR1 SGHRS and CDR2 YFSETQ come from the germline V gene. The CDR3 is 15 residues long. V lost 2 bases and J lost 3; bases outside the gene matches: 3. The CDR3 is CASSFATGANEKLFF. Written as DNA, the CDR3 is TGCGCCAGCAGCTTTGCGACAGGGGCTAATGAAAAACTGTTTTTT.

V gene TRBV20-1 combines with J gene TRBJ2-1; D uncertain. V lost 6 bases and J lost 5, with 5 bases in between. This CDR3 has 10 residues. The germline CDR1 and CDR2 sequences are DFQATT and SNEGSKA (reference sequence). The CDR3: CSAPDNEQFF. The CDR3 coding sequence is TGCAGTGCCCCGGACAATGAGCAGTTCTTC.

This chain joins TRBV19 and TRBJ1-5, with TRBD1 identical over 9 bases. V was clipped by 1 base and J by 4 bases; unmatched bases: 5. The CDR3 spans 16 residues. Looked up from germline, CDR1 is LNHDA and CDR2 is SQIVND (reference sequence). The CDR3 spells CASSIAGQGNNQPQHF. The CDR3 bases are TGTGCCAGTAGTATAGCCGGACAGGGGAATAATCAGCCCCAGCATTTT. The entire variable domain, with the rest obtained from reference TRBV19 and TRBJ1-5, is as follows: DGGITQSPKYLFRKEGQNVTLSCEQNLNHDAMYWYRQDPGQGLRLIYYSQIVNDFQKGDIAEGYSVSREKKESFPLTVTSAQKNPTAFYLCASSIAGQGNNQPQHFGDGTRLSIL.

The chain carries TRBV28 and TRBJ2-7; D is uncertain. The CDR3 has 14 residues. V lost 3 bases and J 2 bases, leaving 11 bases between the germline ends. The germline V gene encodes CDR1 MDHEN and CDR2 SYDVKM. This CDR3 is CASSLQVFTYEQYF. The CDR3 DNA sequence: TGTGCCAGCAGTTTGCAGGTTTTTACCTACGAGCAGTACTTC.

The chain carries TRBV5-5 and TRBJ1-5, with D perhaps TRBD1 (5 bases). Germline values: CDR1 SGHKS, CDR2 YYEKEE (reference sequence). The V end lost 0 bases, the J end lost 4 bases, and 14 bases lay between the germline ends. This CDR3 is built from 16 residues. Written as DNA, the CDR3 is TGTGCCAGCAGCTTGGGGGGCACAGCACTTAATCAGCCCCAGCATTTT. Protein sequence: CASSLGGTALNQPQHF.

The gene calls are TRBV13 and TRBJ1-2; 10 nucleotides agree with TRBD1. V dropped 2 bases and J dropped 3; count of bases not matched to a gene: 9. Germline-derived CDR1 and CDR2 are PRHDT and FYEKMQ (reference sequence). The CDR3 length is 17 residues. CDR3 in amino acids: CASSLRQGASVDYGYTF. For the CDR3, the DNA is TGTGCCAGCAGCTTAAGACAGGGGGCCTCGGTGGACTATGGCTACACCTTC.